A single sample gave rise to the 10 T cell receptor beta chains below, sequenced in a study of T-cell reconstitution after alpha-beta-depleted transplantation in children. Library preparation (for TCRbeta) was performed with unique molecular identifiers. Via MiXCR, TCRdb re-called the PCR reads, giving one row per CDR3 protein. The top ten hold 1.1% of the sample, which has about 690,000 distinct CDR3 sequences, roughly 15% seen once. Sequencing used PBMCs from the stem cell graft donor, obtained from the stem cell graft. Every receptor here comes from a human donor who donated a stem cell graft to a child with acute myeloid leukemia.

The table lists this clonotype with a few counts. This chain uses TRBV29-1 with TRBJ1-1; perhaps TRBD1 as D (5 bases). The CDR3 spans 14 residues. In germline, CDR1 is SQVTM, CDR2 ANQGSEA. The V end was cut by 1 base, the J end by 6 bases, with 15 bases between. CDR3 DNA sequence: TGCAGCGTTGAAGGGGGCAGGAGGGGCCCTGAAGCTTTCTTT. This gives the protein CSVEGGRRGPEAFF.

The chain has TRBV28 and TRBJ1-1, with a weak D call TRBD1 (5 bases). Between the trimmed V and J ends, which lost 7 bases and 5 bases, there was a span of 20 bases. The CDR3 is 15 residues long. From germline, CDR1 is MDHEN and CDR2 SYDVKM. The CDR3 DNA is TGTGCCAGCACCTTGGGGTGGGGCGAGAAGACTGAAGCTTTCTTT. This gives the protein CASTLGWGEKTEAFF.

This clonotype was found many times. The CDR3 DNA reads as TGCAGCGTTGAGGGACAGAGCACAGATACGCAGTATTTT. As protein: CSVEGQSTDTQYF. This chain uses TRBV29-1 with TRBJ2-3; 7 bases are shared with TRBD1. The J segment lost 0 bases and the V segment lost 3 bases, leaving 0 bases of the junction unmatched. Germline V gives CDR1 SQVTM, CDR2 ANQGSEA. CDR3 length: 13 amino acids.

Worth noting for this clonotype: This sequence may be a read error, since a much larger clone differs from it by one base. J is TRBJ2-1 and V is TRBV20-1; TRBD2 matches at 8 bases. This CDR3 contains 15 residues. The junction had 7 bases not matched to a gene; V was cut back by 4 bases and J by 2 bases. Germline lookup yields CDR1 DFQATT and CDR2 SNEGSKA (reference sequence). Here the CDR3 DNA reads TGCAGTGCTACCAATAGCGGGGCGACCTACAATGAGCAGTTCTTC. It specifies CSATNSGATYNEQFF.

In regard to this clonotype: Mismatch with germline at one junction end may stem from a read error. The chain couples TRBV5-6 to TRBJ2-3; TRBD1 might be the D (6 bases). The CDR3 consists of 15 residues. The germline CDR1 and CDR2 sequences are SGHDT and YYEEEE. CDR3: CASSPRTVLTDTQYF. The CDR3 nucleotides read TGTGCCAGCAGCCCCCGGACAGTTCTCACAGATACCCAGTATTTT. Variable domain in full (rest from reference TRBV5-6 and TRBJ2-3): DAGVTQSPTHLIKTRGQQVTLRCSPKSGHDTVSWYQQALGQGPQFIFQYYEEEERQRGNFPDRFSGHQFPNYSSELNVNALLLGDSALYLCASSPRTVLTDTQYFGPGTRLTVL.

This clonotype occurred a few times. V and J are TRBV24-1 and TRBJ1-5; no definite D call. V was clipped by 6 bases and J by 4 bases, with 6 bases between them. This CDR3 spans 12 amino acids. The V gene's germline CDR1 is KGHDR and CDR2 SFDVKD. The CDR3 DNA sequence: TGTGCCACCAGTCTGGGTAATCAGCCCCAGCATTTT. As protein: CATSLGNQPQHF.

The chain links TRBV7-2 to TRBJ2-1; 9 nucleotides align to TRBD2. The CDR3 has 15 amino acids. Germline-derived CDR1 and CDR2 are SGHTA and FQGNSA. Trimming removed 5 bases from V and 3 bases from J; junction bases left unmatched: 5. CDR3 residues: CASSRIAGDYNEQFF. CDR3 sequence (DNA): TGTGCCAGCAGCCGAATAGCGGGGGACTACAATGAGCAGTTCTTC.

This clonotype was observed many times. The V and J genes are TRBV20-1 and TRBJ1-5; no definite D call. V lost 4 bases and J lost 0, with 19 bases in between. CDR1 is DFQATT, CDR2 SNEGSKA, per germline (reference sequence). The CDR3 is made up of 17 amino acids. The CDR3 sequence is CSATDLRSSYSNQPQHF. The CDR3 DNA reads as TGCAGTGCTACAGACCTACGAAGTTCTTATAGCAATCAGCCCCAGCATTTT.

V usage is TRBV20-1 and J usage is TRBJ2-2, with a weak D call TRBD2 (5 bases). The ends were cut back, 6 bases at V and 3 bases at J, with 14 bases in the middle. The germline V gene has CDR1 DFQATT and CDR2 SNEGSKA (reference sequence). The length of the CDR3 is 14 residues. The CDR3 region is CSATAWGDTGELFF. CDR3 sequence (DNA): TGCAGTGCAACGGCGTGGGGAGACACCGGGGAGCTGTTTTTT.

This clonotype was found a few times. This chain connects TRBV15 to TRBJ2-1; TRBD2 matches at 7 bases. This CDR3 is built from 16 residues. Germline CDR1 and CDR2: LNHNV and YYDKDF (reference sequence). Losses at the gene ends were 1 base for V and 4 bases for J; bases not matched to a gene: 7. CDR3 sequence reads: CATSRVDERDYNEQFF. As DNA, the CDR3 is TGTGCCACCAGCAGAGTGGACGAGCGGGATTACAATGAGCAGTTCTTC.